The present TCR beta chain was sequenced within a study of blood T cell repertoires in COVID-19 (dated by TCRdb to about 2020). Concerning the study at large: Samples from collaborators originated in the United States, Italy and Spain and spanned both the acute and convalescent phases of COVID-19. The material from the prospective study consisted of cDNA or gDNA derived from T cells, B-cell-depleted T cells, or PBMCs. Deeply sampled blood TCRbeta repertoires from subjects exposed to, actively infected with, or recovered from COVID-19 were included in the dataset. The repertoires were made available in a free public database intended to serve as a resource for research on the immune response to SARS-CoV-2. Samples came from the ongoing ImmuneRACE study (first 160 participants) plus 1,254 subjects from 6 global collaborators. A de-identified subject ID, COVID-19 status, age in years and sex were almost always included in the sample metadata. Where available, HLA class I and class II types were obtained from metadata supplied by the sample provider rather than from assay-based typing. Study-wide findings and limitations: The quantity of clinical and demographic metadata differed by source and by participant and was supplied without curation.

One collaborating source in Seattle enrolled patients while the patients were actively infected and followed the patients over time throughout the course of disease. Each collaborating institution followed its own protocols to collect whole blood in K2EDTA tubes. For TCRbeta analysis, collaborators shipped samples as frozen whole blood, isolated PBMCs, or DNA extracted from either of those sample types. Cut back by 4 bases and 4 bases, the V and J ends lie 11 bases apart. The CDR3 numbers 14 residues from cysteine through phenylalanine. Only CDR3 DNA is held: 42 bases, read in frame from base 1. CDR1 SGHRS and CDR2 YFSETQ were looked up in the germline V gene. This clone has only a few counts. There is no known antigen for this receptor. No clone much larger than this one lies a single base away; base qualities are absent. TCRbeta CDR3 regions were amplified from genomic DNA by means of the immunoSEQ Assay, a bias-controlled multiplex PCR. Per the original workflow: The number of nucleated cells in each sample was estimated from the amplification of reference gene primers within the assay. To quantify the absolute abundance of each unique TCRbeta CDR3 rearrangement, sequence reads were collapsed and filtered. For each sample, productive Simpson clonality was calculated as the square root of Simpson's diversity index across productive rearrangements. Not all clones reach the TCRdb copy of this immuneACCESS table, which keeps in-frame sequences only. Checked studies attribute under half of the gap to unresolved V genes and leave the rest unexplained. From that table come the V and J calls and clone size; the DNA was used to work out D and trimming. The sample table lists roughly 300,000 clones, about 81% of them with a count of one. The ten largest clones capture more than 1.1% of the sample.

The receptor was isolated from a human donor with COVID-19, enrolled during active disease. The donor label of this sample is uncertain. The sequence is built from TRBV5-1 and TRBJ1-4; no D segment can be confidently identified. The sequencing input was peripheral blood. The CDR3 corresponds to CASSPREGNEKLFF. In nucleotides, the sequence is TGCGCCAGCAGCCCACGAGAGGGTAATGAAAAACTGTTTTTT.